These 21 T cell receptor beta chains came from one sample sequenced in a study of CD8+CD57+ T cells in acquired aplastic anemia. The study profiled TCR beta VDJ and CDR3 using genomic DNA as template. MiXCR, run by TCRdb on the reads, gives a single entry per CDR3 protein. The table includes about 240,000 distinct CDR3 sequences, approximately 45% detected once. The sequenced patients had an expansion of CD8+CD57+ cells seen by flow cytometry. Source material: sorted CD4+, CD8+, or CD8+CD57+ T cells (not recorded which) from PBMCs. The receptors stem from a human donor with aplastic anemia.

This clonotype has ten or more counts. The chain employs TRBV20-1 and TRBJ2-7; 7 bases match TRBD2. This CDR3 spans 14 amino acids. Trimming cost V 6 bases and J 2 bases; bases outside gene matches: 10. In germline, CDR1 is DFQATT, CDR2 SNEGSKA (reference sequence). DNA for the CDR3: TGCAGTGCCAGGGAGCGGGATCGACCCTACGAGCAGTACTTC. This encodes CSARERDRPYEQYF.

This clonotype occurred a few times. The chain employs TRBV28 and TRBJ2-3; D is unclear. Trimming pared 3 bases from V and 4 bases from J, leaving 14 bases between. In germline, CDR1 is MDHEN, CDR2 SYDVKM. This CDR3 has 15 amino acids. This chain's CDR3 is CASSFERVSADTQYF. CDR3 coding DNA: TGTGCCAGCAGTTTCGAGAGAGTCTCAGCAGATACGCAGTATTTT.

Many counts were recorded for this clonotype. This chain joins TRBV10-3 and TRBJ2-1; TRBD2 matches at 9 bases. Looked up from germline, CDR1 is ENHRY and CDR2 is SYGVKD. This CDR3 is 17 amino acids long. J gave up 4 bases and V 6 bases, and 13 bases lay outside the gene matches. The CDR3 protein is CAIRGPRGSGGYNEQFF. The DNA of the CDR3 is TGTGCCATCAGGGGACCCCGAGGTAGCGGGGGATACAATGAGCAGTTCTTC.

This clonotype came up many times. The V gene is TRBV5-1, the J gene TRBJ2-3; TRBD2 matches 10 bases. In germline, CDR1 is SGHRS, CDR2 YFSETQ. The CDR3 is made up of 18 amino acids. The trim removed 0 bases at V and 0 bases at J, leaving 7 bases unmatched. DNA for the CDR3: TGCGCCAGCAGCTTGGAGCTAGCGGGAGTCACTAGCACAGATACGCAGTATTTT. It encodes CASSLELAGVTSTDTQYF.

The count of this clonotype is one. This chain joins TRBV5-4 and TRBJ2-5; 9 bases match TRBD1. The CDR3 spans 15 residues. Per the germline V gene, CDR1 is SGHNT and CDR2 is YYREEE (reference sequence). V was clipped by 3 bases and J by 5 bases; unmatched bases: 8. The CDR3 is CASSSPGTGFETQYF. The CDR3 DNA follows: TGTGCCAGCAGCTCCCCCGGGACAGGGTTTGAGACCCAGTACTTC.

The table lists this clonotype with a few counts. This chain connects TRBV6-6 to TRBJ1-1; no reliable D call. Trimming removed 0 bases from V and 6 bases from J, with 14 bases in between. The CDR3 contains 15 residues. The V gene's germline CDR1 is MNHNY and CDR2 SVGAGI (reference sequence). CDR3 bases: TGTGCCAGCAGTTACTCGAGTACGCGTGGCGCTGAAGCTTTCTTT. Translating gives CASSYSSTRGAEAFF.

This clonotype was detected a few times. The chain couples TRBV10-3 to TRBJ2-7; the D gene is possibly TRBD2 (6 bases). Looked up from germline, CDR1 is ENHRY and CDR2 is SYGVKD. There are 14 residues in the CDR3. V was cut by 6 bases and J by 6 bases, with 18 bases left in between. The DNA for the CDR3 is TGTGCCATCAGCGAACCTATTACTAGCAGCGAGCAGTACGTC. It encodes CAISEPITSSEQYV.

The chain combines TRBV18 with TRBJ1-6, with unresolved D. This CDR3 has 15 residues. CDR1 is KGHSH, CDR2 LQKENI, per germline. V gave up 2 bases and J gave up 4 bases, with 9 bases separating them. CDR3 in amino acids: CASSPGTTYNSPLHF. Here the CDR3 DNA reads TGTGCCAGCTCACCAGGAACAACTTATAATTCACCCCTCCACTTT. The entire variable domain, with the rest obtained from reference TRBV18 and TRBJ1-6, is as follows: NAGVMQNPRHLVRRRGQEARLRCSPMKGHSHVYWYRQLPEEGLKFMVYLQKENIIDESGMPKERFSAEFPKEGPSILRIQQVVRGDSAAYFCASSPGTTYNSPLHFGNGTRLTVT.

This clonotype came up a few times. The chain has TRBV19 and TRBJ1-1; D perhaps matches TRBD1 (5 bases). The CDR3 is made up of 15 amino acids. Germline assignment: CDR1 LNHDA and CDR2 SQIVND (reference sequence). The V end lost 7 bases, the J end lost 7 bases, and 22 bases lay between the germline ends. CDR3 coding DNA: TGTGCCAGTACTACGGGACGCAATGCAACTAATGAAGCTTTCTTT. Its translation is CASTTGRNATNEAFF.

The chain couples TRBV20-1 to TRBJ1-6, with TRBD1 as a possible D gene (5 bases). CDR1 is DFQATT, CDR2 SNEGSKA, per germline (reference sequence). The CDR3 loop spans 16 amino acids. Trimming took 6 bases from V and 7 from J, leaving 22 bases between them. The CDR3 sequence: CSATSGGNPLNSPLHF. The CDR3 DNA reads as TGCAGTGCCACATCGGGGGGGAACCCCTTGAATTCACCCCTCCACTTT.

The chain joins TRBV9 to TRBJ1-1; a weak D match, TRBD1 (5 bases). The V end lost 3 bases, the J end lost 0 bases, and 15 bases lay between the germline ends. Germline CDR1 reads SGDLS; CDR2 reads YYNGEE. The CDR3 has 16 residues. Here the CDR3 DNA reads TGTGCCAGCAGCGAGATCGCCTGGGGGATGAACACTGAAGCTTTCTTT. Its protein is CASSEIAWGMNTEAFF.

Notes on this clonotype: This may come from a read error, since a much larger clone is one base off. The genes are TRBV6-1 and TRBJ2-1; D is unclear. V lost 3 bases to trimming and J lost 10 bases, with 10 bases between them. The CDR3 totals 12 residues. Germline V gives CDR1 MNHNS, CDR2 SASEGT. This chain's CDR3 is CASSEHLGEQFF. In nucleotides, the CDR3 is TGTGCCAGCAGTGAGCACCTCGGGGAGCAGTTCTTC.

This clonotype was seen more than once but under ten times. The V and J genes are TRBV6-5 and TRBJ1-1; tentative D call: TRBD1 (5 bases). Trimming stripped 2 bases from V and 4 bases from J, with 8 bases between. The CDR3 has 13 amino acids. Germline V gene lookup returns CDR1 MNHEY and CDR2 SVGAGI. Here the CDR3 reads CASSYGGFTEAFF. The CDR3, as DNA: TGTGCCAGCAGTTACGGGGGATTCACTGAAGCTTTCTTT.

Ten or more counts support this clonotype. J is TRBJ2-7 and V is TRBV9; TRBD1 agrees at 9 bases. Germline loops: CDR1 SGDLS, CDR2 YYNGEE. This CDR3 spans 16 amino acids. V shed 0 bases, J shed 6 bases, and the junction held 10 bases outside the gene matches. The CDR3, as DNA: TGTGCCAGCAGCGTAGCACCGGGACAGGGCCTGGGCGAGCAGTACTTC. Protein: CASSVAPGQGLGEQYF.

Details on this clonotype: A junction boundary mismatches the germline segment, possibly from a read error. J is TRBJ2-7 and V is TRBV13; D remains ambiguous. In germline, CDR1 is PRHDT, CDR2 FYEKMQ (reference sequence). This CDR3 region has 13 residues. CDR3 nucleotides: TGCGCCAGCAGCCAAGAAGGAGCCTACGAGCAGTACTTC. This encodes CASSQEGAYEQYF.

There are a few counts of this clonotype. The gene calls are TRBV6-1 and TRBJ2-1; 9 positions match TRBD2. The CDR3 spans 16 residues. Germline CDR1 is MNHNS and CDR2 is SASEGT. After removal of 2 bases from V and 10 bases from J, the junction contained 12 bases not matched to a gene. This CDR3 is CASSESVVREGREQFF. The CDR3 DNA is TGTGCCAGCAGTGAATCAGTTGTGCGGGAGGGCCGGGAGCAGTTCTTC.

This chain joins TRBV7-7 and TRBJ2-1; possibly TRBD1 or TRBD2 for D (5 bases each). V was shortened by 3 bases and J by 5 bases, with 14 bases between the two germline ends. CDR3 length: 15 amino acids. Germline loops: CDR1 SSHAT, CDR2 FNYEAQ (reference sequence). The CDR3 sequence: CASSFGTPPDNEQFF. The CDR3, as DNA: TGTGCCAGCAGCTTCGGGACCCCCCCGGACAATGAGCAGTTCTTC.

The chain is built from TRBV5-6 and TRBJ2-7, with no clear D. This CDR3 region has 14 residues. V dropped 5 bases and J dropped 6 bases, with 18 bases sitting between them. The V gene's germline CDR1 is SGHDT and CDR2 YYEEEE. The CDR3 region has the DNA TGTGCCAGCAGTACAAAGGACGAGAGTTTCGAGCAGTACTTC. It is translated as CASSTKDESFEQYF. Filled out from reference TRBV5-6 and TRBJ2-7, the complete variable domain reads DAGVTQSPTHLIKTRGQQVTLRCSPKSGHDTVSWYQQALGQGPQFIFQYYEEEERQRGNFPDRFSGHQFPNYSSELNVNALLLGDSALYLCASSTKDESFEQYFGPGTRLTVT.

The chain carries TRBV6-5 and TRBJ1-1; no clear D gene. The V and J ends lost 4 bases and 0 bases respectively, with 18 bases between them. Germline loops: CDR1 MNHEY, CDR2 SVGAGI. The CDR3 covers 17 residues. CDR3 region: CASSSTRVRRMNTEAFF. Here the CDR3 DNA reads TGTGCCAGCAGTTCGACGAGGGTGAGGAGGATGAACACTGAAGCTTTCTTT.

To note about this clonotype: One end of the junction fails to match germline, which may point to a read error. The chain uses TRBV7-2 and TRBJ2-5, with D possibly TRBD1 on 7 matching bases. The CDR3 contains 14 residues. Germline values: CDR1 SGHTA, CDR2 FQGNSA. For the CDR3, the DNA is TGTGCCGGCAGCTTAAATCAGGGGGGAGAGACCCAGTACTTC. Its protein is CAGSLNQGGETQYF.

This clonotype appeared many times. The chain uses TRBV7-8 and TRBJ1-2, with D unclear. Germline assignment: CDR1 SGHVS and CDR2 FQNEAQ. Trimming stripped 5 bases from V and 2 bases from J, with 21 bases between. The CDR3 extends over 17 amino acids. The CDR3 reads CASSPGNRVRLNYGYTF. The CDR3 DNA is TGTGCCAGCAGCCCCGGAAACAGAGTGCGTCTCAACTATGGCTACACCTTC.